Listed here are 30 T cell receptor beta chains from one sample, sequenced in a study of monozygotic twins with inflammatory bowel disease. TCRdb reprocessed the 5' RACE reads, with one entry per CDR3 protein and no DNA. The listing records approximately 390,000 distinct CDR3 sequences. Sequencing was performed on blood. Receptors originate from a human donor with ulcerative colitis or Crohn's disease, or a healthy co-twin of an affected twin (not recorded which).

The chain links TRBV4-2 to TRBJ1-1; TCRdb's assignment of TRBD1 cannot be checked, as there is no DNA. The CDR3 consists of 16 residues. Germline V gene sequence: CDR1 LGHNA, CDR2 YNFKEQ. CDR3 loop: CASSPLGTGRNTEAFF.

V usage is TRBV5-4 and J usage is TRBJ1-1; without DNA, the TCRdb call of TRBD1 cannot be checked. The CDR3 loop spans 14 amino acids. CDR1 is SGHNT and CDR2 is YYREEE in the germline V gene (reference sequence). This chain's CDR3 is CASSAPEGSTEAFF. The full variable domain, its missing parts supplied by reference TRBV5-4 and TRBJ1-1, is ETGVTQSPTHLIKTRGQQVTLRCSSQSGHNTVSWYQQALGQGPQFIFQYYREEENGRGNFPPRFSGLQFPNYSSELNVNALELDDSALYLCASSAPEGSTEAFFGQGTRLTVV.

The chain links TRBV4-2 to TRBJ2-3; TCRdb's assignment of TRBD1 cannot be checked, as there is no DNA. Germline lookup yields CDR1 LGHNA and CDR2 YNFKEQ. This CDR3 is 14 amino acids long. The CDR3 loop is CASSRDSPTDTQYF.

The chain carries TRBV6-2 or TRBV6-3 and TRBJ2-1; TCRdb's D call, TRBD1, is unchecked because there is no DNA. The V gene's germline CDR1 is MNHEY and CDR2 SVGEGT. This CDR3 comprises 15 residues. The CDR3: CASSYSGGIFGEQFF.

The chain is built from TRBV18 and TRBJ2-2; TCRdb reports TRBD2, a call that lacks DNA to check it against. Looked up from germline, CDR1 is KGHSH and CDR2 is LQKENI. The CDR3 covers 16 residues. CDR3 in amino acids: CASSPKGLTNTGELFF.

V and J are TRBV12-3 or TRBV12-4 and TRBJ2-1. This CDR3 contains 13 residues. CDR3 amino acids: CASSFRLRNEQFF.

V and J are TRBV7-2 and TRBJ2-1; TCRdb outputs TRBD2, but without DNA this stays unchecked. The CDR3 contains 17 residues. Looked up from germline, CDR1 is SGHTA and CDR2 is FQGNSA. CDR3 amino acids: CASSLEWGIAGLNEQFF.

The rearrangement uses TRBV5-5 and TRBJ1-2; lacking DNA, the TRBD1 call made by TCRdb goes unchecked. CDR3 length: 17 residues. CDR1 and CDR2 (germline): SGHKS, YYEKEE (reference sequence). CDR3 region: CASSPITGRGNQYGYTF.

The J gene is TRBJ1-5, the V gene TRBV2; TCRdb's assignment of TRBD1 cannot be checked, as there is no DNA. The V gene's germline CDR1 is SNHLY and CDR2 FYNNEI. The CDR3 extends over 13 amino acids. The CDR3 sequence: CASKGTGDQPQHF.

The rearrangement joins TRBV10-2 to TRBJ2-3; absent DNA, TCRdb's TRBD2 call cannot be checked. The CDR3 totals 16 residues. The germline V gene encodes CDR1 WSHSY and CDR2 SAAADI. The CDR3 sequence is CASSEGRGALGDTQYF.

The genes are TRBV7-9 and TRBJ2-7. This CDR3 comprises 14 residues. CDR1 SEHNR and CDR2 FQNEAQ come from the germline V gene (reference sequence). CDR3 in amino acids: CASSPDRAPYEQYF.

V gene TRBV12-3 or TRBV12-4 combines with J gene TRBJ2-5. This CDR3 has 13 residues. The CDR3: CASSFRQRETQYF.

The chain combines TRBV24-1 with TRBJ2-2; checking the TCRdb D call of TRBD1 is not possible without DNA. The CDR3 runs to 16 residues. In germline, CDR1 is KGHDR, CDR2 SFDVKD. The CDR3 here is CATSGSPGQGTGELFF.

The chain recombines TRBV7-7 with TRBJ2-1. The CDR3 spans 15 residues. The germline V gene has CDR1 SSHAT and CDR2 FNYEAQ (reference sequence). CDR3: CARHRHREPSAEQFF.

The J gene is TRBJ2-3, the V gene TRBV7-2; TCRdb outputs TRBD2, but without DNA this stays unchecked. Germline lookup yields CDR1 SGHTA and CDR2 FQGNSA. The CDR3 loop spans 15 amino acids. CDR3 in amino acids: CASTQGSGSTDTQYF. Using reference TRBV7-2 and TRBJ2-3 for the parts outside the CDR3, the full variable domain is GAGVSQSPSNKVTEKGKDVELRCDPISGHTALYWYRQSLGQGLEFLIYFQGNSAPDKSGLPSDRFSAERTGGSVSTLTIQRTQQEDSAVYLCASTQGSGSTDTQYFGPGTRLTVL.

The V call is TRBV27, the J call TRBJ2-2. The CDR3 covers 14 residues. Germline-derived CDR1 and CDR2 are MNHEY and SMNVEV (reference sequence). Here the CDR3 reads CASSLTPLTGELFF.

This chain connects TRBV5-1 to TRBJ2-5; the TCRdb D gene call, TRBD2, has no DNA to confirm it. This CDR3 comprises 15 residues. The germline CDR1 and CDR2 sequences are SGHRS and YFSETQ. The CDR3 here is CASSRLAGVGKTQYF.

The rearrangement joins TRBV20-1 to TRBJ2-5; TCRdb returns TRBD2, unconfirmable since there is no DNA. This CDR3 spans 15 amino acids. From germline, CDR1 is DFQATT and CDR2 SNEGSKA (reference sequence). CDR3 residues: CSARGLAGREETQYF.

V gene TRBV5-6 combines with J gene TRBJ2-7; without DNA, the TCRdb call of TRBD2 cannot be checked. This CDR3 spans 17 amino acids. Germline V gene lookup returns CDR1 SGHDT and CDR2 YYEEEE. The chain's CDR3 is CASSPGLAGASSYEQYF.

The chain employs TRBV27 and TRBJ1-1; TCRdb gives TRBD1 as the D gene, but with no DNA this cannot be confirmed. CDR3 length: 14 amino acids. Looked up from germline, CDR1 is MNHEY and CDR2 is SMNVEV (reference sequence). This CDR3 is CASSSDILNTEAFF.

V gene TRBV4-3 combines with J gene TRBJ2-1; the D call of TRBD1 rests on TCRdb alone, since no DNA is present to check it. The length of the CDR3 is 15 residues. Germline CDR1 LGHNA, CDR2 YSLEER. The CDR3 sequence is CASSQDGTGHNEQFF.

The chain employs TRBV10-3 and TRBJ2-2; TCRdb's assignment of TRBD1 cannot be checked, as there is no DNA. This CDR3 has 16 amino acids. The V gene's germline CDR1 is ENHRY and CDR2 SYGVKD. The CDR3 loop reads CAISDGQGAVTGELFF.

The rearrangement joins TRBV6-2 or TRBV6-3 to TRBJ1-4. The CDR3 runs to 13 residues. Germline CDR1 MNHEY, CDR2 SVGEGT. CDR3 sequence reads: CASRLSGNEKLFF.

V and J are TRBV5-1 and TRBJ1-3. Germline V gene lookup returns CDR1 SGHRS and CDR2 YFSETQ. This CDR3 comprises 15 residues. The CDR3 spells CASSLTVPSGNTIYF.

The J gene is TRBJ2-7, the V gene TRBV7-8. Looked up from germline, CDR1 is SGHVS and CDR2 is FQNEAQ. The CDR3 sequence is 15 residues long. CDR3 sequence reads: CASSLARGVSYEQYF.

The genes are TRBV4-3 and TRBJ2-3. Germline V gives CDR1 LGHNA, CDR2 YSLEER. This CDR3 region has 15 residues. CDR3: CASSQEASFGDTQYF.

The rearrangement joins TRBV14 to TRBJ2-2; the TRBD2 assignment by TCRdb is unverifiable without DNA. In germline, CDR1 is SGHDN, CDR2 FVKESK. CDR3 length: 15 amino acids. CDR3 protein: CASSQDDRYTGELFF.

CDR3 residues: CAWSSGLAGVFDTGELFF. The chain joins TRBV30 to TRBJ2-2; TCRdb returns TRBD2, unconfirmable since there is no DNA. This CDR3 is built from 18 residues. Germline V gene sequence: CDR1 GTSNPN, CDR2 SVGIG (reference sequence).

The rearrangement links TRBV28 to TRBJ2-5; the TRBD1 assignment by TCRdb is unverifiable without DNA. This CDR3 contains 15 residues. Germline CDR1 is MDHEN and CDR2 is SYDVKM. The CDR3 here is CASSPSREGSETQYF.

This chain joins TRBV24-1 and TRBJ2-2; TCRdb names TRBD2, which stays unverified in the absence of DNA. Germline CDR1 KGHDR, CDR2 SFDVKD. There are 17 residues in the CDR3. The CDR3: CATSDFGASGSTGELFF.